This T cell receptor beta chain stems from a study of T cells after yellow fever vaccination. The V gene end was trimmed by 4 bases and the J gene end by 4 bases; junction bases not matched to a gene: 9. CDR3 length: 15 amino acids. Germline CDR1 and CDR2: MNHEY and SVGEGT. UMIs and a universal primer site were added when TCR cDNA was made by 5'RACE template switching. MiXCR, applied by TCRdb to the 5' RACE reads, yields one record per CDR3 protein. This table holds roughly 350,000 distinct CDR3 sequences, about 4% found once. The receptor was derived from a man aged 18 to 30 who received the YFV17D yellow fever vaccine. The specimen comprised PBMCs, sampled 5 days after the yellow fever booster vaccination. The chain couples TRBV6-2 or TRBV6-3 to TRBJ1-2; 7 bases map to TRBD1. CDR3 DNA: TGTGCCAGCAGTTTGGGGGGACAGCGAAGCTATGGCTACACCTTC. Its protein is CASSLGGQRSYGYTF.